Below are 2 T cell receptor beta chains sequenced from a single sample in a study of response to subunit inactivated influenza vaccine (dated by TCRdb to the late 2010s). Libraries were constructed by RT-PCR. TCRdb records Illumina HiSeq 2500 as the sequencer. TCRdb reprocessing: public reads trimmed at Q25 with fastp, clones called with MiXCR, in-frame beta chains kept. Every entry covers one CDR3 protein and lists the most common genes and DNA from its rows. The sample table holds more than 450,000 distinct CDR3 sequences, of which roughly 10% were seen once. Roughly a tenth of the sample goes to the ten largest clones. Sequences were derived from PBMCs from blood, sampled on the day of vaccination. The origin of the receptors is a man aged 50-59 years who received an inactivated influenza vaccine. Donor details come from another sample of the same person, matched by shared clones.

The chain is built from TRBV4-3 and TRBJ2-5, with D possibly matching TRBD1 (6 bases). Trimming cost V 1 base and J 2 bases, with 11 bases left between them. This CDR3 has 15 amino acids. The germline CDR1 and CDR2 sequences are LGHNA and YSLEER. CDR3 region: CASSQGAQGQETQYF. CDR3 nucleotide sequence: TGCGCCAGCAGCCAAGGGGCCCAGGGGCAAGAGACCCAGTACTTC.

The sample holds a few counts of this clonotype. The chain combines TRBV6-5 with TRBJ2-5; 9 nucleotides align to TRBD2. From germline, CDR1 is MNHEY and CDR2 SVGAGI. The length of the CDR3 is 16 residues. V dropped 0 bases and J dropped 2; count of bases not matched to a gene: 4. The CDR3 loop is CASSYSTSGGQETQYF. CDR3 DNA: TGTGCCAGCAGTTACTCGACTAGCGGAGGGCAAGAGACCCAGTACTTC.